A selection of T cell receptor beta chains follows, all from one sample in a study of STAT3 mutations in large granular lymphocyte leukemia. TCRdb's copy holds only in-frame clones and misses some; the assay was immunoSEQ multiplex PCR. Counted here are 9,500 to 15,000 clones, 70% to 80% occurring once; the ten biggest clones make up around 48%. Material for sequencing was peripheral blood mononuclear cells. All receptors come from a man aged 60-69 years with T-cell large granular lymphocyte leukemia. Some clones in this sample may be carry-over from other donors' samples. The CDR3 runs from the conserved cysteine through the conserved F or W. The order of the fields is J gene, V gene, clone size, D gene, CDR3 DNA, CDR3 protein. A D gene is named only where the DNA matches it firmly. Clone size, where shown, is once, few, many, or a class for clones that have expanded.

TRBJ1-3,TRBV6-1,once,NA,TGTGCCAGCATGCCAATCGGGACTGGAAACACCATATATTTT,CASMPIGTGNTIYF
TRBJ2-2,TRBV5-1,NA,TRBD2,TGCGCCAGCAGCTTCGCTAGCGGGAAGGAACGTACCGGGGAGCTGTTTTTT,CASSFASGKERTGELFF
TRBJ2-7,TRBV5-6,NA,TRBD1,TGTGCCAGCAGCTCGCCCCGACAGGGAGCCTACGAGCAGTACTTC,CASSSPRQGAYEQYF
TRBJ1-1,TRBV10-3,NA,TRBD1,TGTGCCATCAGTGATGGGCAGGGGGCATTAGGTGGTTTCTTT,CAISDGQGALGGFF
TRBJ1-1,TRBV29-1,few,NA,TGCAGCGTTTACGGGGCGCGGGACACTGAAGCTTTCTTT,CSVYGARDTEAFF
TRBJ2-3,TRBV30,once,TRBD2,TGTGCCTGGTCGAAGCGGGAGGCTTCAGATACGCAGTATTTT,CAWSKREASDTQYF
TRBJ1-1,TRBV18,NA,TRBD1,TGTGCCAGCTCACCAACGGAAGGGACAGGGGGCTCTGAAGCTTTCTTT,CASSPTEGTGGSEAFF
TRBJ2-5,TRBV29-1,NA,TRBD2,TGCAGCGTTGAATCCGGACCCAGGCTAGCGGACCAAGAGACCCAGTACTTC,CSVESGPRLADQETQYF
TRBJ2-2,TRBV30,NA,TRBD1,TGTGCCACGGGACAGGTGAACACCGGGGAGCTGTTTTTT,CATGQVNTGELFF
TRBJ2-1,TRBV7-9,NA,TRBD2,TGTGCCAGCAGCTCCCTCTGGGAGGGCCTTACTGTCAATGAGCAGTTCTTC,CASSSLWEGLTVNEQFF
TRBJ2-5,TRBV6-1,NA,NA,TGTGCCAGCAGGGAAACAGGGAAGGAGACCCAGTACTTC,CASRETGKETQYF
TRBJ1-1,TRBV2,once,NA,TGTGCCAGCAGCGTTCAGGGGAGTGGCACTGAAGCTTTCTTT,CASSVQGSGTEAFF
TRBJ1-2,TRBV5-6,NA,TRBD1,TGTGCCAGCAGCTTGGGCGACAGGGGGTATGGCTACACCTTC,CASSLGDRGYGYTF
TRBJ1-1,TRBV30,NA,NA,TGTGCCTGGAGTGTAAGGGGAGGGACTGAAGCTTTCTTT,CAWSVRGGTEAFF